This T cell receptor (beta chain) originates from a study of type 1 and type 2 diabetes patients. The germline CDR1 and CDR2 sequences are SGHVS and FQNEAQ. The V and J ends lost 1 base and 4 bases respectively, with 7 bases between them. This CDR3 comprises 14 residues. PCR was run on genomic DNA. A primer set of 30 forward and 13 reverse primers amplified the CDR3. TCRdb reprocessed the multiplex PCR reads via MiXCR and lists one record per CDR3 protein. The repertoire holds fewer than 300,000 distinct CDR3 sequences, with around 47% as singletons. This clonotype has more than one count but fewer than ten.

This chain uses TRBV7-8 with TRBJ1-4, with unresolved D. Sequencing was done on a sample of peripheral blood mononuclear cells (PBMCs). This TCR was sampled from a man in his late teens or twenties with type 2 diabetes. For the CDR3, the DNA is TGTGCCAGCAGCTTAGTTGGAGTTAATGAAAAACTGTTTTTT. This encodes CASSLVGVNEKLFF. Supplemented by reference TRBV7-8 and TRBJ1-4, the full variable domain reads GAGVSQSPRYKVAKRGQDVALRCDPISGHVSLFWYQQALGQGPEFLTYFQNEAQLDKSGLPSDRFFAERPEGSVSTLKIQRTQQEDSAVYLCASSLVGVNEKLFFGSGTQLSVL.